The sequence of this T cell receptor beta chain was determined in a study of early T cells in non-severe SARS-CoV-2 infection (dated by TCRdb to about 2021). Regarding the complete study: Because TCR sequencing relied on bulk RNA taken from unsorted whole blood, pairing of alpha and beta chains was not possible.

This was a case-control study nested in a cohort of healthcare workers in London, UK, who had nasopharyngeal swab PCR tests and blood samples taken every week. Healthcare workers were recruited during the week of the UK lockdown, between 23 and 31 March 2020, and followed weekly for up to 16 weeks. In the case of this clonotype: This clone's antigen is unknown. No base-level quality is on record; no much larger clone is a single base apart.

Libraries were prepared through 5' RACE. Sequencing instrument: NextSeq 500. In the TCR library protocol, unique molecular identifiers were attached to individual cDNA molecules to correct for PCR bias and sequencing error. Both TCR alpha and beta chains were sequenced, and tight co-correlation was observed between alpha and beta sequence abundances in each sample. The published analysis was carried out like this. Decombinator V4 was used to annotate TCR sequences for V gene, J gene and CDR3. TCRs were defined as expanded if a significant change between any two time points was detected under a Poisson model with p below 0.0001. Abundances of TCRs were expressed as counts per million after normalisation to the total number of TCRs sequenced in each sample. TRAV1-2 paired with TRAJ12, TRAJ20 or TRAJ33 defined MAIT TCRs, while TRAV10 paired with TRAJ18 defined iNKT TCRs. VDJdb, accessed on 1 November 2021, was searched for TCRs annotated for CMV, EBV and SARS-CoV-2, and TCRs annotated for more than one antigen were excluded. TCRdb's own reprocessing of the public reads used fastp at Q25 and MiXCR and kept productive beta chains. Entries are consolidated by CDR3 protein sequence, retaining the most common genes and DNA. TCRdb's processing, not the authors' own work, is the source of the V and J calls. Present in this sample are fewer than 110,000 distinct CDR3 sequences, 11% of which were seen just once. About 7.6% of the sample belongs to the ten largest clones.

A distance of 4 bases separates the germline ends of V and J, which lose 0 bases and 3 bases respectively. Reading from cysteine to phenylalanine, the CDR3 counts 13 amino acids. Kept here is only the CDR3 DNA, which spans 39 bases and is read in frame from base 1. The germline V gene provides CDR1 SGDLS and CDR2 YYNGEE. Overall study outcomes, separate from this receptor: Matching against VDJdb was skewed toward anti-spike CD8 responses, likely underestimated virus-specific expansions, and missed private and CD4 specificities.

The receptor was derived from an adult who was a healthcare worker with PCR-confirmed SARS-CoV-2 infection or an uninfected control (not recorded which). The sample consisted of whole blood. The chain is made from TRBV9 and TRBJ2-4; the D gene remains uncertain. The CDR3 corresponds to CASSVGDKNIQYF. The DNA sequence reads TGTGCCAGCAGCGTAGGAGACAAAAACATTCAGTACTTC.